A selection of T cell receptor beta chains follows, all from one sample in a study of T cells after yellow fever vaccination. TCRdb analysed the 5' RACE reads with MiXCR anew, one entry per CDR3 protein. Of a few hundred thousand distinct CDR3 sequences in the sample, around 4.9% were seen once. The sequencing used CD4+ T cells sorted from PBMCs, collected on the day of the yellow fever booster vaccination. The receptors here all came from a man younger than 35 who received the YFV17D yellow fever vaccine. The CDR3 runs from the conserved cysteine through the conserved F or W. D genes are given only for firm matches. Clone size is given for some rows only: seen once, a few or many times, or a class if the clone is expanded.

CASSETGGEVTQYF	TGTGCCAGCAGCGAGACTGGCGGGGAGGTGACCCAGTACTTC	TRBJ2-5	TRBV9	few	-
CASSTAVEGVGGYTF	TGCGCCAGCAGCACCGCTGTAGAAGGGGTTGGGGGCTACACCTTC	TRBJ1-2	TRBV5-1	-	-
CASYSVGGGETQYF	TGTGCCAGTTATAGCGTGGGAGGCGGAGAGACCCAGTACTTC	TRBJ2-5	TRBV2	many	-
CASRNGRSHEQYF	TGTGCCAGCAGAAATGGACGGTCCCACGAGCAGTACTTC	TRBJ2-7	TRBV6-5	few	-
CASSVDPGLYGYTF	TGTGCCAGCAGCGTCGACCCAGGGCTCTATGGCTACACCTTC	TRBJ1-2	TRBV7-8	-	-
CASRRGGTYGYTF	TGCGCCAGCCGCCGGGGGGGGACCTATGGCTACACCTTC	TRBJ1-2	TRBV5-1	few	-
CASSLVGRMNTEAFF	TGTGCCAGCAGCTTAGTCGGACGCATGAACACTGAAGCTTTCTTT	TRBJ1-1	TRBV7-9	many	-
CASSQETSRSYNEQFF	TGTGCCAGCAGCCAAGAGACAAGCAGGTCCTACAATGAGCAGTTCTTC	TRBJ2-1	TRBV4-2	few	-
CASSPGGGRGRPQHF	TGTGCCAGCAGCCCCGGGGGGGGCAGGGGAAGGCCCCAGCATTTT	TRBJ1-5	TRBV6-5	few	-
CASRAWTGELFF	TGTGCCAGCAGGGCGTGGACCGGGGAGCTGTTTTTT	TRBJ2-2	TRBV7-2	few	-
CASSRNSGGKYNEQFF	TGTGCCAGCAGCAGAAATAGCGGGGGCAAATACAATGAGCAGTTCTTC	TRBJ2-1	TRBV21-1	few	-
CASSQVISGANEQFF	TGTGCCAGCAGCCAAGTAATCAGCGGAGCCAATGAGCAGTTCTTC	TRBJ2-1	TRBV3-1	many	-
CASSRGTRKNEKLFF	TGTGCCAGCAGCCGAGGGACACGGAAAAATGAAAAACTGTTTTTT	TRBJ1-4	TRBV12-3/TRBV12-4	few	-
CASSYNRLNQPQHF	TGTGCCAGCAGTTACAACCGCTTGAATCAGCCCCAGCATTTT	TRBJ1-5	TRBV6-6	-	-
CASSKQGAGTGELFF	TGTGCCAGCAGCAAACAGGGGGCTGGCACCGGGGAGCTGTTTTTT	TRBJ2-2	TRBV12-3/TRBV12-4	many	TRBD1
CASSLAQETYEQYF	TGCGCCAGCAGCTTGGCCCAAGAAACCTACGAGCAGTACTTC	TRBJ2-7	TRBV5-1	few	-
CATSDASGPADTQYF	TGTGCCACCAGTGACGCGAGCGGACCCGCGGATACGCAGTATTTT	TRBJ2-3	TRBV24-1	many	-
CASSSGLAGVNTQYF	TGTGCCAGCAGCTCCGGACTAGCGGGGGTAAATACGCAGTATTTT	TRBJ2-3	TRBV5-4	few	TRBD2
CASSLHASPGYTF	TGTGCCAGCAGCTTACACGCCTCTCCTGGCTACACCTTC	TRBJ1-2	TRBV7-2	-	-
CASSLGGRNSPLHF	TGTGCCAGCAGTTTGGGAGGGCGTAATTCACCCCTCCACTTT	TRBJ1-6	TRBV28	-	-
CSAPKGDGTDTQYF	TGCAGTGCCCCAAAGGGGGATGGCACAGATACGCAGTATTTT	TRBJ2-3	TRBV20-1	many	-
CASIFAGADTQYF	TGCGCCAGCATTTTCGCGGGGGCAGATACGCAGTATTTT	TRBJ2-3	TRBV10-2	-	TRBD2
CASSLSLAGAHNEQFF	TGTGCCAGCAGCTTAAGTCTAGCGGGAGCCCACAATGAGCAGTTCTTC	TRBJ2-1	TRBV7-9	many	TRBD2
CATHGASQETQYF	TGTGCCACTCATGGGGCTAGTCAAGAGACCCAGTACTTC	TRBJ2-5	TRBV2	many	-
CASSSSPWIRGYTF	TGTGCCAGCAGTTCGTCTCCCTGGATCCGTGGCTACACCTTC	TRBJ1-2	TRBV6-2/TRBV6-3	many	-
CASSVLAGGPVNEQFF	TGTGCCAGCAGCGTACTAGCGGGGGGGCCGGTCAATGAGCAGTTCTTC	TRBJ2-1	TRBV7-3	few	TRBD2
CSARTGTVNNEQFF	TGCAGTGCTAGAACCGGGACAGTAAACAATGAGCAGTTCTTC	TRBJ2-1	TRBV20-1	few	TRBD1